One sample yielded the 21 T cell receptor beta chains listed below, sequenced in a study of T cell responses to AZD1222 COVID-19 vaccine (dated by TCRdb to about 2021). The time point tag for this specimen amounts to: about 28 days (+/-7) after the second vaccine dose. Libraries were made using the immunoSEQ multiplex PCR assay. TCRdb took this table from immuneACCESS and kept in-frame rearrangements with V and J called. Such tables lack part of the clones; where checked against another copy, unresolved V genes explain under half of the gap, and the rest is unexplained. The table for this sample lists 85,000 or so clones; around 90% of them were counted only once. The ten largest make up 11% of the sample. The sample was peripheral blood, taken 28 days after the second AZD1222 dose. Receptor source: an adult who received the AZD1222 COVID-19 vaccine.

A single count supports this clone. J is TRBJ1-4 and V is TRBV7-2; D gene unclear. V was cut by 1 base and J by 2 bases, with 5 bases left in between. Germline CDR1 is SGHTA and CDR2 is FQGNSA. The CDR3 runs to 14 residues. The CDR3 DNA reads TGTGCCAGCAGCTTAGTGTCGACTAATGAAAAACTGTTTTTT. This gives the protein CASSLVSTNEKLFF. The full variable domain, completed using reference TRBV7-2 and TRBJ1-4, is GAGVSQSPSNKVTEKGKDVELRCDPISGHTALYWYRQSLGQGLEFLIYFQGNSAPDKSGLPSDRFSAERTGGSVSTLTIQRTQQEDSAVYLCASSLVSTNEKLFFGSGTQLSVL.

This sequence joins TRBV6-4 and TRBJ2-1; no clear D. Germline V gives CDR1 MRHNA, CDR2 SNTAGT. With 2 bases removed from V and 5 bases from J, the gap between germline ends came to 7 bases. The CDR3 runs 13 residues. CDR3 in DNA: TGTGCCAGCAGTGACGACTTGCACAATGAGCAGTTCTTC. Its translation: CASSDDLHNEQFF.

The chain links TRBV9 to TRBJ2-7, with 14 nucleotides matching TRBD2. The CDR3 is 15 residues long. Germline values: CDR1 SGDLS, CDR2 YYNGEE. V dropped 3 bases and J dropped 6; count of bases not matched to a gene: 5. DNA of the CDR3: TGTGCCAGCAGCGCGAGACTAGCGGGAGGGGCCGAGCAGTACTTC. The encoded protein is CASSARLAGGAEQYF.

This clone was seen just once. V is TRBV4-1 and J is TRBJ1-2; 8 nucleotides agree with TRBD1. V dropped 3 bases and J dropped 1; count of bases not matched to a gene: 10. This CDR3 is 17 amino acids long. Germline CDR1 and CDR2: MGHRA and YSYEKL. CDR3 sequence (DNA): TGCGCCAGCAGCCAGGGCCAGGGGGCGACCTATAACTATGGCTACACCTTC. Translation gives CASSQGQGATYNYGYTF.

The CDR3 coding sequence is TGTGCCAGCCGCCCCTTCGGGGGGCGGGTACCTGAAGCTTTCTTT. Amino acids: CASRPFGGRVPEAFF. This chain uses TRBV9 with TRBJ1-1, with a tentative D call TRBD1 (6 bases). Trimming removed 7 bases at V and 6 bases at J, with 22 bases between. Germline CDR1 reads SGDLS; CDR2 reads YYNGEE. The CDR3 is 15 residues long.

This clone has a single count. The chain couples TRBV5-1 to TRBJ1-1, with a tentative D call TRBD1 (6 bases). The ends were cut back, 3 bases at V and 2 bases at J, with 14 bases in the middle. CDR1 and CDR2 (germline): SGHRS, YFSETQ. The CDR3 length is 15 residues. CDR3: CASSYRQVSNTEAFF. DNA for the CDR3: TGCGCCAGCAGCTACAGACAGGTTTCAAACACTGAAGCTTTCTTT.

This clone was seen just once. This chain connects TRBV29-1 to TRBJ1-1; D remains ambiguous. V gave up 7 bases and J gave up 1 base, with 4 bases separating them. The CDR3 length is 10 residues. The germline CDR1 and CDR2 sequences are SQVTM and ANQGSEA. Here the CDR3 DNA reads TGCAGCGCCCAGAACACTGAAGCTTTCTTT. As protein: CSAQNTEAFF.

This chain uses TRBV18 with TRBJ2-7, with 7 nucleotides matching TRBD2. The CDR3 runs to 13 residues. V was pared by 2 bases and J by 4 bases, with 2 bases of the junction left unmatched. CDR1 is KGHSH and CDR2 is LQKENI in the germline V gene. CDR3 in DNA: TGTGCCAGCTCACCATCGCGGGAGTACGAGCAGTACTTC. Translated, it gives CASSPSREYEQYF.

The genes are TRBV5-1 and TRBJ1-2; TRBD1 is a possible D gene (5 bases). V lost 4 bases, J lost 7 bases, and 11 bases lay in between. CDR3 size: 12 residues. Germline CDR1 SGHRS, CDR2 YFSETQ. The CDR3 nucleotides read TGCGCCAGCAGCCCGGAAGGGGTTGGCTACACCTTC. This translates into CASSPEGVGYTF.

This clone showed up just once. This rearrangement joins TRBV29-1 to TRBJ1-1, with 9 bases aligning to TRBD1. Losses at the gene ends were 3 bases for V and 4 bases for J; bases not matched to a gene: 9. This CDR3 has 15 amino acids. CDR1 SQVTM and CDR2 ANQGSEA come from the germline V gene. The CDR3 reads CSVDSQGASRTEAFF. For the CDR3, the DNA is TGCAGCGTTGATTCACAGGGGGCGAGTCGCACTGAAGCTTTCTTT.

The gene calls are TRBV3-1 (or the pseudogene TRBV3-2) and TRBJ1-2; D is perhaps TRBD1 (5 bases). V lost 5 bases and J lost 6, with 22 bases in between. Germline V gene sequence: CDR1 LGHDT, CDR2 YNNKEL (reference sequence). CDR3 length: 16 residues. This CDR3 reads CASSYTRDSPIDGYTF. The CDR3 DNA reads as TGTGCCAGCAGCTACACCAGGGATTCCCCTATTGATGGCTACACCTTC.

The CDR3 DNA is TGCAGTGCACTAGCGGGCCCGGAGCAGTTCTTC. Its translation is CSALAGPEQFF. This sequence joins TRBV20-1 and TRBJ2-1; 9 bases are shared with TRBD2. The CDR3 runs to 11 residues. Germline V lookup: CDR1 DFQATT, CDR2 SNEGSKA (reference sequence). The junction had 4 bases not matched to a gene; V was cut back by 6 bases and J by 10 bases.

This sequence joins TRBV3-1 (or the pseudogene TRBV3-2) and TRBJ1-3; D might be TRBD1 (5 bases). Germline V gives CDR1 LGHDT, CDR2 YNNKEL (reference sequence). V lost 2 bases and J lost 0, with 20 bases in between. The CDR3 totals 19 residues. Here the CDR3 reads CASSQRAPGPLFSGNTIYF. The CDR3 DNA sequence: TGTGCCAGCAGCCAAAGAGCCCCGGGACCTTTATTCTCTGGAAACACCATATATTTT.

This sequence joins TRBV5-8 and TRBJ2-2; 9 bases map to TRBD2. Germline V gives CDR1 SGHTS, CDR2 YDEGEE. The CDR3 contains 15 residues. Unmatched junction bases numbered 1, after V lost 4 bases and J lost 0 bases. DNA for the CDR3: TGTGCCAGCAGCCGACTAGCGGCGAACACCGGGGAGCTGTTTTTT. Protein sequence: CASSRLAANTGELFF.

V is TRBV18 and J is TRBJ2-2, with TRBD1 identical over 9 bases. This CDR3 contains 16 residues. From germline, CDR1 is KGHSH and CDR2 LQKENI. Trimming removed 3 bases from V and 2 bases from J; junction bases left unmatched: 4. The CDR3 sequence is CASSPGTGPNTGELFF. For the CDR3, the DNA is TGTGCCAGCTCACCCGGGACAGGGCCCAACACCGGGGAGCTGTTTTTT.

CDR3 loop: CASRSKDRGLAFF. Written as DNA, the CDR3 is TGTGCCAGCAGGTCCAAGGACAGGGGGTTAGCTTTCTTT. J is TRBJ1-1 and V is TRBV5-6; TRBD1 matches 10 bases. The CDR3 is 13 amino acids. The germline V gene has CDR1 SGHDT and CDR2 YYEEEE. The ends lost 5 bases at V and 10 bases at J; junction bases unmatched: 8.

This chain uses TRBV19 with TRBJ2-3; D ambiguous. There are 12 residues in the CDR3. Germline CDR1 and CDR2: LNHDA and SQIVND (reference sequence). Trimming shortened V by 1 base and J by 5 bases, and 4 bases separated the two germline ends. This CDR3 reads CASSIARDTQYF. The CDR3 DNA reads TGTGCCAGTAGTATAGCAAGAGATACGCAGTATTTT.

This clone was recorded only once. The chain joins TRBV14 to TRBJ2-3, with D uncertain. The CDR3 spans 13 residues. V was trimmed by 3 bases and J by 4 bases, leaving 8 bases between them. Per the germline V gene, CDR1 is SGHDN and CDR2 is FVKESK. The CDR3 sequence: CASSQNGADTQYF. In nucleotides, the CDR3 is TGTGCCAGCAGCCAGAATGGGGCAGATACGCAGTATTTT. Full variable domain (rest looked up from reference TRBV14 and TRBJ2-3): EAGVTQFPSHSVIEKGQTVTLRCDPISGHDNLYWYRRVMGKEIKFLLHFVKESKQDESGMPNNRFLAERTGGTYSTLKVQPAELEDSGVYFCASSQNGADTQYFGPGTRLTVL.

The sample holds a few counts of this clone. The gene calls are TRBV20-1 and TRBJ1-5; D not certain. V dropped 4 bases and J dropped 7 bases, with 8 bases sitting between them. Germline V gives CDR1 DFQATT, CDR2 SNEGSKA (reference sequence). The CDR3 consists of 11 residues. CDR3 loop: CSAKGPQPQHF. The CDR3 DNA is TGCAGTGCTAAGGGTCCGCAGCCCCAGCATTTT.

The chain has TRBV9 and TRBJ2-7; the match to TRBD2 covers 11 bases. Germline CDR1 and CDR2: SGDLS and YYNGEE. Unmatched junction bases numbered 1, after V lost 3 bases and J lost 2 bases. This CDR3 has 14 amino acids. Here the CDR3 reads CASSGGLAAYEQYF. CDR3 DNA: TGTGCCAGCAGCGGGGGACTAGCGGCCTACGAGCAGTACTTC.

This chain uses TRBV19 with TRBJ2-1, with D uncertain. Germline values: CDR1 LNHDA, CDR2 SQIVND (reference sequence). This CDR3 has 15 residues. V gave up 3 bases and J gave up 2 bases, with 11 bases separating them. The CDR3 bases are TGTGCCAGTAGTATCCTAGTCCCAACCTACAATGAGCAGTTCTTC. The encoded protein is CASSILVPTYNEQFF.